This TCR beta chain is from a study of CD8 T cells in Susac syndrome. The study, taken as a whole, reports: By the study's own acknowledgment, its TCR sequencing and HLA analysis included relatively few individuals.

Random hexamers were used to reverse transcribe an amount of roughly 0.5 to 1 ug RNA. TCRdb analysed the immunoSEQ multiplex PCR reads with MiXCR anew, one entry per CDR3 protein. Of about 440,000 distinct CDR3 sequences in the sample, roughly 85% were seen once. The germline V gene encodes CDR1 MNHEY and CDR2 SMNVEV (reference sequence). The V and J ends lost 4 bases and 4 bases respectively, with 11 bases between them. This CDR3 contains 14 residues. Regarding this clonotype: Its antigen is not identified.

The TCR originated in a human donor with multiple sclerosis. Sequencing was done on a sample of CD8+ T cells from PBMCs. The chain couples TRBV27 to TRBJ2-1, with D perhaps matching TRBD1 or TRBD2 (5 bases each). CDR3 amino acids: CASSYGTEYNEQFF. The CDR3, as DNA: TGTGCCAGCAGTTACGGGACCGAATACAATGAGCAGTTCTTC.